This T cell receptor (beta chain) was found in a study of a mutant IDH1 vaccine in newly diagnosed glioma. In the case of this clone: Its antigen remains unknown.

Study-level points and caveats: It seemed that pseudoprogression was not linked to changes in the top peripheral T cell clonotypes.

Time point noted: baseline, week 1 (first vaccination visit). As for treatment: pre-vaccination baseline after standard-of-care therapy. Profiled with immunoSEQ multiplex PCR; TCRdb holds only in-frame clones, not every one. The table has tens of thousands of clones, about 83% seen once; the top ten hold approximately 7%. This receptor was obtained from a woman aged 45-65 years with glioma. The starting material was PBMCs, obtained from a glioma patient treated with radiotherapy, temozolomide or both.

The CDR3 region has the DNA TGTGCCATCAGTCCGGGACAGGGGGTCTACGAGCAGTACTTC. It specifies CAISPGQGVYEQYF. The genes are TRBV10-3 and TRBJ2-7, with 11 bases lining up with TRBD1. In germline, CDR1 is ENHRY, CDR2 SYGVKD. This CDR3 spans 14 amino acids. Germline trimming cut 5 bases from V and 3 bases from J; bases unmatched to any gene: 3.